This T cell receptor beta chain was recovered during a study of shared clonotypes between healthy human individuals. General observations from the study: Between a few donors, naive CD4 clonotypes were shared at a level of approximately 5%.

Per the authors' pipeline: ImmunoSEQ sequences covered only the junction and lacked quality scores; filtering therefore differed. Assay: immunoSEQ multiplex PCR; the TCRdb copy retains only in-frame clones and omits some. The DNA was the basis for D and trimming; V, J and clone size are from that table. Of under 1 million clones in the sample, about 91% are singletons; the top ten hold less than 25%. Germline CDR1 and CDR2: MNHNS and SASEGT. With V trimmed by 8 bases and J by 4 bases, 9 bases remained unmatched. The CDR3 spans 15 residues. As defined, naive CD8 cells were CD45RO-negative and positively selected for CCR7, with terminally differentiated effector memory CD45RA+ cells excluded. Recent vaccinations or acute infections were absent in the healthy HIV-negative adult donors. On this clone: What it recognizes is unknown.

The genes are TRBV6-1 and TRBJ1-2, with 11 bases fitting TRBD1. Sequencing was performed on naive CD8+ T cells sorted from blood. The source is a man aged 25 to 45 in good health. The CDR3 loop reads CASRDRGKGVYGYTF. As DNA, the CDR3 is TGTGCCAGCCGGGACAGGGGGAAAGGAGTCTATGGCTACACCTTC.